Shown below are 16 T cell receptor beta chains from a single sample sequenced in a study of low-dose radiotherapy and immunotherapy resistance in tumors. Time point given: before trial treatment. TRAV- and TRBV-specific primers primed first-strand cDNA, covering alpha and beta chains. Amplification of TCRs used a constant-region primer and V-primer adapter for roughly 22 PCR cycles. TCRdb analysed the reads with MiXCR anew, one entry per CDR3 protein. The sample contains tens of thousands of distinct CDR3 sequences, under 30% of which appear only once. The sequenced sample was PBMCs, obtained before treatment. These receptors originate from a male donor with prostate cancer.

This clonotype was seen ten or more times. The rearrangement links TRBV19 to TRBJ1-5; 8 bases match TRBD1. V shed 1 base and J 6 bases; nucleotides not matched to a gene: 2. The CDR3 extends over 14 amino acids. CDR1 and CDR2 from the germline V gene are LNHDA and SQIVND (reference sequence). This CDR3 is CASSIAGGGQPQHF. DNA of the CDR3: TGTGCCAGTAGTATAGCAGGGGGCGGTCAGCCCCAGCATTTT.

For this clonotype: This likely traces to a read error, being one base from a far larger clone. The rearrangement joins TRBV5-8 to TRBJ2-1, with a possible D match to TRBD1 (5 bases). The V gene's germline CDR1 is SGHTS and CDR2 YDEGEE. This CDR3 is 15 amino acids long. CDR3 region: CASSLDKGSYNEQVF. The DNA for the CDR3 is TGTGCCAGCAGCTTGGACAAGGGGTCCTACAATGAGCAGGTCTTC. Full variable domain (outside the CDR3, taken from reference TRBV5-8 and TRBJ2-1): EAGVTQSPTHLIKTRGQQATLRCSPISGHTSVYWYQQALGLGLQFLLWYDEGEERNRGNFPPRFSGRQFPNYSSELNVNALELEDSALYLCASSLDKGSYNEQVFGPGTRLTVL.

This clonotype has a count of ten or more. The chain has TRBV5-1 and TRBJ1-1, with D unclear. V was cut by 0 bases and J by 2 bases, with 8 bases left in between. Germline CDR1 is SGHRS and CDR2 is YFSETQ. This CDR3 spans 14 amino acids. Written as DNA, the CDR3 is TGCGCCAGCAGCTTGGGACCGGCCAACACTGAAGCTTTCTTT. Protein: CASSLGPANTEAFF.

J is TRBJ1-6 and V is TRBV14; 7 bases align to TRBD1. The V gene's germline CDR1 is SGHDN and CDR2 FVKESK. CDR3 length: 15 amino acids. Unmatched junction bases numbered 4, after V lost 4 bases and J lost 4 bases. CDR3 sequence (DNA): TGTGCCAGCAGCCTAGGGACAGCTTATAATTCACCCCTCCACTTT. It encodes CASSLGTAYNSPLHF.

On this clonotype: A far larger clone is one base from this, pointing to a likely read error. This chain connects TRBV5-3 to TRBJ1-2, with D uncertain. TRBV5-3 carries the ORF label, with uncertain function. This CDR3 has 14 amino acids. CDR3 in amino acids: CASSLPGVNYGHTF. In DNA form, the CDR3 reads TGTGCCAGCAGCTTGCCCGGGGTTAACTATGGCCACACCTTC.

In this sample, this clonotype turned up a few times. The rearrangement uses TRBV10-3 and TRBJ2-3; the D is unclear. Trimming left V 6 bases short and J 0 bases short, with 7 bases between. From germline, CDR1 is ENHRY and CDR2 SYGVKD. The CDR3 loop spans 13 amino acids. CDR3 DNA sequence: TGTGCCATCAGCAGCAGCAGCACAGATACGCAGTATTTT. It encodes CAISSSSTDTQYF.

The V and J genes are TRBV27 and TRBJ1-1; D unresolved. V lost 4 bases and J lost 0, with 6 bases in between. Germline V gene lookup returns CDR1 MNHEY and CDR2 SMNVEV (reference sequence). The CDR3 totals 13 residues. The CDR3 bases are TGTGCCAGCAGTTCAGTTATGAACACTGAAGCTTTCTTT. Translating it yields CASSSVMNTEAFF.

V and J are TRBV18 and TRBJ2-6, with unresolved D. Trimming stripped 2 bases from V and 1 base from J, with 21 bases between. Per the germline V gene, CDR1 is KGHSH and CDR2 is LQKENI. The CDR3 spans 20 residues. CDR3 coding DNA: TGTGCCAGCTCACCAGAAGAAACGGCCTTTACACTGTCTGGGGCCAACGTCCTGACTTTC. Protein: CASSPEETAFTLSGANVLTF.

The genes are TRBV5-5 and TRBJ2-7; D is tentatively TRBD1 or TRBD2 (5 bases each). Trimming took off 3 bases at V and 5 bases at J, with 18 bases between the two ends. CDR1 SGHKS and CDR2 YYEKEE come from the germline V gene (reference sequence). The CDR3 contains 15 residues. This CDR3 reads CASSWRGDPTDEQYF. CDR3 DNA sequence: TGTGCCAGCAGCTGGAGAGGGGACCCCACGGACGAGCAGTACTTC.

The gene calls are TRBV6-5 and TRBJ2-7; D is undetermined. CDR1 MNHEY and CDR2 SVGAGI come from the germline V gene. This CDR3 comprises 14 residues. V was clipped by 0 bases and J by 5 bases, with 11 bases between them. The CDR3 region has the DNA TGTGCCAGCAGTTACTCGTTCGTCAACCACGAGCAGTACTTC. Translation gives CASSYSFVNHEQYF.

This clonotype was seen only once. The chain has TRBV5-5 and TRBJ2-2; D may correspond to TRBD1 or TRBD2 (5 bases each). The CDR3 is 13 residues long. Trimming cost V 0 bases and J 7 bases, with 7 bases left between them. Germline V gene sequence: CDR1 SGHKS, CDR2 YYEKEE (reference sequence). This CDR3 is CASSLVGVGELFF. The CDR3 coding sequence is TGTGCCAGCAGCTTGGTGGGGGTCGGGGAGCTGTTTTTT.

Concerning this clonotype: A far larger clone is a single base away, which makes a read error likely. The rearrangement joins TRBV5-8 to TRBJ2-1; tentative D call: TRBD2 (5 bases). Trimming took off 1 base at V and 3 bases at J, with 11 bases between the two ends. The CDR3 sequence is 15 residues long. Germline CDR1 SGHTS, CDR2 YDEGEE. Written as DNA, the CDR3 is TGTGCCAGCAGCTTGCCTAGCTGGGTCTACAATGAGCAGTTCTTC. Translated, it gives CASSLPSWVYNEQFF.

This rearrangement joins TRBV5-6 to TRBJ1-1, with D possibly being TRBD1 (5 bases). The CDR3 spans 14 residues. V was clipped by 4 bases and J by 4 bases, with 14 bases between them. Germline V CDR1 and CDR2: SGHDT, YYEEEE. Here the CDR3 DNA reads TGTGCCAGCAGCCCCGGGGCAGGGAGCACTGAAGCTTTCTTT. Protein sequence: CASSPGAGSTEAFF.

This clonotype appeared many times. The J gene is TRBJ2-7, the V gene TRBV7-8; 11 bases fit TRBD2. The CDR3 sequence is 14 residues long. The V and J ends lost 7 bases and 2 bases, in that order; junction bases with no gene match: 4. The germline CDR1 and CDR2 sequences are SGHVS and FQNEAQ. The CDR3 bases are TGTGCCAGCACCGGGACTAGCGGCCCCTACGAGCAGTACTTC. The encoded protein is CASTGTSGPYEQYF.

A note on this clonotype: One end of the junction is discordant with germline, which a read error may explain. The chain has TRBV29-1 and TRBJ2-7; D tentatively reads TRBD1 or TRBD2 (7 bases each). Per the germline V gene, CDR1 is SQVTM and CDR2 is ANQGSEA. The CDR3 totals 15 residues. CDR3 protein: CSVEWREGAGYERYF. The CDR3 DNA reads as TGCAGCGTTGAATGGAGGGAGGGGGCGGGGTACGAGCGGTACTTC.

V gene TRBV11-3 combines with J gene TRBJ2-1; D is ambiguous. Deletions cut 6 bases from V and 6 bases from J, with 15 bases between. The CDR3 runs 14 residues. In germline, CDR1 is SGHNT, CDR2 YENEEA. CDR3 sequence reads: CASSRSDVGNEQFF. CDR3 DNA sequence: TGTGCCAGCAGTAGGAGCGATGTCGGCAATGAGCAGTTCTTC. Full variable domain (outside the CDR3, taken from reference TRBV11-3 and TRBJ2-1): EAGVVQSPRYKIIEKKQPVAFWCNPISGHNTLYWYLQNLGQGPELLIRYENEEAVDDSQLPKDRFSAERLKGVDSTLKIQPAELGDSAVYLCASSRSDVGNEQFFGPGTRLTVL.